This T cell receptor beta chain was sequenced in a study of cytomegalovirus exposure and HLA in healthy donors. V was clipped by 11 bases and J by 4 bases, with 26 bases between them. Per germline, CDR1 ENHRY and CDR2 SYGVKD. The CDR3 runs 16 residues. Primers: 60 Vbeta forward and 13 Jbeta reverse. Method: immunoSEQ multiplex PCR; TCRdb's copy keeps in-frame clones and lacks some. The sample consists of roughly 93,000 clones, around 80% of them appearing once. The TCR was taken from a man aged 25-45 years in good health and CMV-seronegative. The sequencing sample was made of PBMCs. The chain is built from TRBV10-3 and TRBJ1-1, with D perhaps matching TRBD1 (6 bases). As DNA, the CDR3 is TGTGCCGCAGGACCATCACAGGGAAGAGATGGCACTGAAGCTTTCTTT. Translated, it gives CAAGPSQGRDGTEAFF.